This T cell receptor beta chain was documented in a study of T cell repertoires in cytomegalovirus infection. Findings of the study overall: In two of eight donors, the top clonotype was HLA-C-restricted CMV-specific.

With respect to this clonotype: The antigen is undetermined. Just one base apart from a much larger clone, this may be a read error.

Each CDR3 protein gets one entry after TCRdb re-called the reads with MiXCR. The sample consists of more than 400,000 distinct CDR3 sequences, about 30% of them appearing once. The germline V gene has CDR1 SGHAT and CDR2 FQNNGV. The CDR3 loop spans 17 amino acids. The junction had 12 bases not matched to a gene; V was cut back by 3 bases and J by 12 bases. This chain joins TRBV11-2 and TRBJ2-1; 15 bases are a match to TRBD2. Sequencing was carried out using PBMCs. This clonotype was obtained from a human donor in good health (CMV status not recorded). Some clones in this sample may be carry-over from other donors' samples. The CDR3 bases are TGTGCCAGCAGCTTCCCCGCCGGGACTAGCGGGAGGAAGGGGCAGTTCTTC. This gives the protein CASSFPAGTSGRKGQFF.